One sample yielded the 13 T cell receptor beta chains listed below, sequenced in a study of cytomegalovirus exposure and HLA in healthy donors. The PCR made use of 60 Vbeta and 13 Jbeta primers. Produced via immunoSEQ multiplex PCR; TCRdb's table is partial and in-frame only. The sample contains around 220,000 clones, over 60% of which appear only once. The sequencing sample was made of PBMCs. The receptor source for this set is a man aged 35 to 55 in good health and CMV-seronegative.

The chain links TRBV10-3 to TRBJ2-3; 10 bases line up with TRBD1. V lost 8 bases to trimming and J lost 4 bases; unmatched junction nucleotides: 6. The germline gives CDR1 ENHRY, CDR2 SYGVKD. The CDR3 is 14 residues long. CDR3 DNA: TGTGCCATCGGGGGACAGGGGAGCGCAGATACGCAGTATTTT. Residues: CAIGGQGSADTQYF.

The chain joins TRBV28 to TRBJ2-2, with TRBD2 as a possible D gene (5 bases). CDR1 MDHEN and CDR2 SYDVKM come from the germline V gene. The length of the CDR3 is 14 residues. Deletions cut 7 bases from V and 4 bases from J, with 13 bases between. CDR3 residues: CASTPRAITGELFF. The CDR3 DNA reads TGTGCCAGCACCCCGAGGGCCATCACCGGGGAGCTGTTTTTT.

This chain joins TRBV27 and TRBJ2-7; maybe TRBD1 (5 bases). The ends were cut back, 3 bases at V and 1 base at J, with 13 bases in the middle. Germline CDR1 and CDR2: MNHEY and SMNVEV (reference sequence). The CDR3 totals 15 residues. The chain's CDR3 is CASSFSDTPSYEQYF. In DNA form, the CDR3 reads TGTGCCAGCAGTTTCTCGGACACTCCATCCTACGAGCAGTACTTC.

This clone was detected only a few times. The rearrangement joins TRBV6-6 to TRBJ1-1; TRBD1 matches 9 bases. Trimming cost V 2 bases and J 8 bases; bases outside gene matches: 3. Germline V gene lookup returns CDR1 MNHNY and CDR2 SVGAGI (reference sequence). CDR3 length: 13 amino acids. CDR3 bases: TGTGCCAGCAGTTACCCGGGGACAGGGGAAGCTTTCTTT. Amino acid sequence: CASSYPGTGEAFF.

The chain combines TRBV2 with TRBJ2-3; 15 nucleotides align to TRBD2. V shed 11 bases and J 4 bases; nucleotides not matched to a gene: 4. The length of the CDR3 is 14 residues. Germline-derived CDR1 and CDR2 are SNHLY and FYNNEI. CDR3 sequence (DNA): TGTGCCGGGGGGACTAGCGGGGGGTCAGATACGCAGTATTTT. Translation: CAGGTSGGSDTQYF.

V gene TRBV2 combines with J gene TRBJ2-5, with 11 bases aligning to TRBD1. TRBJ2-7 matches the DNA end more closely, so the J call is doubtful. The germline V gene encodes CDR1 SNHLY and CDR2 FYNNEI. The CDR3 runs to 16 residues. CDR3 sequence (DNA): TGTGCCAGCAGTTTTCTAAGGGACAGGGGGACCTACGAGCAGTACTTC. Protein product: CASSFLRDRGTYEQYF.

V gene TRBV7-3 combines with J gene TRBJ1-2; TRBD1 matches 8 bases. CDR1 SGHTA and CDR2 FQGTGA come from the germline V gene. The CDR3 length is 13 residues. V shed 4 bases, J shed 4 bases, and the junction held 2 bases outside the gene matches. CDR3 sequence reads: CASSSDRVYGYTF. The CDR3 DNA reads as TGTGCCAGCAGCTCGGACAGGGTCTATGGCTACACCTTC. The variable domain in full, with the rest retrieved from reference TRBV7-3 and TRBJ1-2, is GAGVSQTPSNKVTEKGKYVELRCDPISGHTALYWYRQSLGQGPEFLIYFQGTGAADDSGLPNDRFFAVRPEGSVSTLKIQRTERGDSAVYLCASSSDRVYGYTFGSGTRLTVV.

The V call is TRBV7-2, the J call TRBJ2-7; D may be TRBD1 (6 bases). V was trimmed by 4 bases and J by 0 bases, leaving 10 bases between them. The CDR3 is made up of 14 amino acids. CDR1 is SGHTA and CDR2 is FQGNSA in the germline V gene. The CDR3 loop is CASSWGRTSYEQYF. The CDR3 coding sequence is TGTGCCAGCAGCTGGGGGCGGACCTCCTACGAGCAGTACTTC.

This clone was counted a single time. This chain joins TRBV30 and TRBJ1-1; the D gene is possibly TRBD1 (6 bases). CDR3 length equals 14 residues. The V end lost 1 base, the J end lost 5 bases, and 14 bases lay between the germline ends. CDR1 GTSNPN and CDR2 SVGIG come from the germline V gene (reference sequence). CDR3 loop: CAWSGGRGFTEAFF. The DNA for the CDR3 is TGTGCCTGGAGTGGTGGCAGGGGATTTACTGAAGCTTTCTTT.

This rearrangement joins TRBV14 to TRBJ2-7; a possible D gene is TRBD2 (5 bases). Germline CDR1 SGHDN, CDR2 FVKESK. The V end was cut by 1 base, the J end by 0 bases, with 19 bases between. The CDR3 spans 18 residues. In nucleotides, the CDR3 is TGTGCCAGCAGCCAAGGCAGCATGGGCGGGTACAGCTCCTACGAGCAGTACTTC. It translates to CASSQGSMGGYSSYEQYF.

The CDR3 reads CASSSSPGGADGETQYF. CDR3 bases: TGTGCCAGCAGTTCCTCCCCTGGGGGGGCGGACGGGGAGACCCAGTACTTC. The rearrangement uses TRBV27 and TRBJ2-5, with D tentatively TRBD2 (7 bases). Germline lookup yields CDR1 MNHEY and CDR2 SMNVEV (reference sequence). The CDR3 loop spans 17 amino acids. Trimming left V 4 bases short and J 5 bases short, with 23 bases between.

V and J are TRBV6-6 and TRBJ1-3; D perhaps matches TRBD1 (5 bases). V was clipped by 4 bases and J by 7 bases, with 17 bases between them. Looked up from germline, CDR1 is MNHNY and CDR2 is SVGAGI (reference sequence). The CDR3 length is 15 residues. CDR3 nucleotide sequence: TGTGCCAGCAGTTCTCAACCGGGGGGAGGGAACACCATATATTTT. It is translated as CASSSQPGGGNTIYF.

The sample holds a few counts of this clone. This rearrangement joins TRBV27 to TRBJ2-1; a weak D match, TRBD2 (6 bases). The length of the CDR3 is 12 residues. Trimming took 6 bases from V and 9 from J, leaving 12 bases between them. Germline CDR1 MNHEY, CDR2 SMNVEV (reference sequence). The CDR3 loop reads CASRGGGSEQFF. The CDR3 DNA sequence: TGTGCCAGCAGGGGTGGGGGGAGTGAGCAGTTCTTC.